A selection of T cell receptor beta chains follows, all from one sample in a study of T cells in Graves' hyperthyroidism and ophthalmopathy. TCRdb ran MiXCR on the multiplex PCR reads and lists one entry per CDR3 protein. The sample holds about 380,000 distinct CDR3 sequences, approximately 15% seen once. The sequencing input was blood. The receptors stem from an older woman with Graves' hyperthyroidism. Both conserved end residues are part of each CDR3. The order of the fields is D gene, V gene, J gene, clone size, CDR3 protein, CDR3 DNA. The D gene is left open where the match is weak. Rows give clone size only sometimes, using once, few, many, or a class for an expanded clone.

TRBD1	TRBV18	TRBJ2-5	NA	CASSPPGQVGSGETQYF	TGTGCCAGCTCACCGCCCGGACAGGTGGGGAGTGGAGAGACCCAGTACTTC
TRBD1	TRBV7-8	TRBJ2-1	many	CASSLAGWGQGGFEQFF	TGTGCCAGCAGCTTAGCGGGGTGGGGACAGGGAGGTTTTGAGCAGTTCTTC
TRBD2	TRBV11-3	TRBJ2-7	many	CASSPGRERSYEQYF	TGTGCCAGCAGCCCCGGGCGGGAGCGCTCCTACGAGCAGTACTTC
NA	TRBV28	TRBJ1-2	NA	CASSLWGGQEGYTF	TGTGCCAGCAGTTTATGGGGGGGGCAGGAAGGCTACACCTTC
NA	TRBV20-1	TRBJ2-7	many	CSARDVLREVTYEQYF	TGCAGTGCTAGAGATGTCTTAAGGGAAGTCACCTACGAGCAGTACTTC
NA	TRBV20-1	TRBJ2-6	NA	CSAPSAGPVSGANVLTF	TGCAGTGCTCCCTCGGCAGGGCCGGTCTCTGGGGCCAACGTCCTGACTTTC
NA	TRBV28	TRBJ2-3	many	CASSDPGKTQYF	TGTGCCAGCAGTGACCCGGGGAAAACGCAGTATTTT
NA	TRBV11-3	TRBJ2-1	many	CASSSWGQTHNEQFF	TGTGCCAGCAGTTCATGGGGACAAACTCACAATGAGCAGTTCTTC
TRBD1	TRBV20-1	TRBJ1-2	NA	CSATGTDYGYTF	TGCAGTGCAACCGGGACAGACTATGGCTACACCTTC
TRBD1	TRBV4-1	TRBJ2-7	NA	CASRGQGIHEQYF	TGCGCCAGCAGGGGACAGGGTATCCACGAGCAGTACTTC
TRBD2	TRBV20-1	TRBJ2-7	many	CSAGEMVGGRLAGGSYEQYF	TGCAGTGCTGGAGAGATGGTAGGGGGGAGACTAGCGGGAGGTTCTTACGAGCAGTACTTC
TRBD2	TRBV10-1	TRBJ2-3	many	CASSSGTSGRLDTQYF	TGCGCCAGCAGTTCCGGGACTAGCGGGAGACTAGATACGCAGTATTTT
NA	TRBV29-1	TRBJ1-5	NA	CSTIEGFNQPQHF	TGCAGCACAATCGAGGGTTTCAATCAGCCCCAGCATTTT
TRBD1	TRBV24-1	TRBJ2-3	many	CATSGPEFTGDTDTQYF	TGTGCCACCAGTGGCCCCGAGTTTACAGGGGACACAGATACGCAGTATTTT
NA	TRBV3-1	TRBJ1-5	few	CASSQDRGPNQPQHF	TGTGCCAGCAGCCAAGACAGGGGCCCCAATCAGCCCCAGCATTTT
TRBD1	TRBV28	TRBJ2-6	many	CASTLSGQGRPGANVLTF	TGTGCCAGCACCCTTAGTGGACAGGGCAGGCCTGGGGCCAACGTCCTGACTTTC
TRBD1	TRBV7-6	TRBJ1-1	NA	CASSPTTGALNTEAFF	TGTGCCAGCAGCCCTACGACAGGGGCCCTCAACACTGAAGCTTTCTTT
TRBD2	TRBV4-1	TRBJ2-5	few	CASSRLPPRLAGTETQYF	TGCGCCAGCAGCCGACTTCCTCCACGACTAGCGGGGACAGAGACCCAGTACTTC
TRBD1	TRBV18	TRBJ1-1	many	CASSWDRAATEAFF	TGTGCCAGCTCTTGGGACAGGGCCGCGACTGAAGCTTTCTTT
NA	TRBV12-3/TRBV12-4	TRBJ2-4	many	CASSFDGYAKNIQYF	TGTGCCAGCAGTTTCGATGGTTACGCCAAAAACATTCAGTACTTC
TRBD1	TRBV2	TRBJ1-2	many	CASSQGARGYTF	TGTGCCAGCAGTCAGGGGGCGAGAGGCTACACCTTC
TRBD2	TRBV28	TRBJ2-7	many	CASSLLAGGPGEQYF	TGTGCCAGCAGTTTACTAGCGGGAGGGCCGGGGGAGCAGTACTTC